Presented here are 5 T cell receptor beta chains from one specimen sequenced in a study of Tregs in tolerant kidney transplant recipients. Clones were read by immunoSEQ multiplex PCR, and TCRdb kept only the in-frame ones, dropping some. Its table records roughly 23,000 clones. Mixed chimerism was transient after nonmyeloablative marrow transplants from related graft donors. The material sequenced was CD4+ T cells from blood (PBMCs), taken 6 months after the transplant. The receptor set was obtained from a human patient who received a combined kidney and bone marrow transplant. Some T cells may have come from the graft donor.

CDR3 DNA (partial): TGTGCCAGCAGTTTCGGCCTACTACAACCCTCCTACGAG. Translation gives CASSFGLLQPSYE. The entire CDR3 reads CASSFGLLQPSYEQYF. This chain joins TRBV6-2 or TRBV6-3 and TRBJ2-7; no firm D call. The read terminates 3 residues ahead of where the CDR3 ends, so the germline J gene completes it. Germline V gene lookup returns CDR1 MNHEY and CDR2 SVGEGT. This CDR3 comprises 16 residues. Trimming left V 4 bases short and J 0 bases short, with 16 bases between.

Turning to this clone: The DNA ends 3 residues before the CDR3 does, and the rest of the CDR3 is filled in from the germline J gene. The genes are TRBV19 and TRBJ2-2; no reliable D call. The V end was cut by 8 bases, the J end by 5 bases, with 15 bases between. CDR3 length: 14 amino acids. CDR1 is LNHDA, CDR2 SQIVND, per germline (reference sequence). CDR3 region: CASHTVIWTGELFF. The DNA read from the CDR3 is TGTGCCAGTCATACAGTGATTTGGACCGGGGAG.

In regard to this clone: The read comes to an end 3 residues before the CDR3 does, leaving the germline J gene to fill in the end. J is TRBJ2-3 and V is TRBV19; 9 positions agree with TRBD2. V trimming: 6 bases; J trimming: 2 bases; junction bases outside the gene matches: 15. The CDR3 sequence is 18 residues long. CDR1 is LNHDA and CDR2 is SQIVND in the germline V gene (reference sequence). CDR3 region: CASSTRGSLAGPTDTQYF. The DNA read from the CDR3 is TGTGCCAGTAGCACTCGAGGATCTCTAGCGGGGCCCACAGATACG.

In regard to this clone: The read is 3 residues too short to cover the CDR3 end, so that end is filled in from the germline J gene. The chain has TRBV18 and TRBJ2-2, with 9 bases fitting TRBD1. CDR1 is KGHSH and CDR2 is LQKENI in the germline V gene. The CDR3 is made up of 14 amino acids. The V segment lost 2 bases and the J segment 5 bases; nucleotides outside the gene matches: 0. The CDR3 DNA, read in part, is TGTGCCAGCTCACCAGGACAGGGGACCGGGGAG. Amino acid sequence: CASSPGQGTGE. The whole CDR3 protein reads CASSPGQGTGELFF.

This CDR3 reads CASSPLGGRYEQYF. The CDR3 DNA, read in part, is TGTGCCAGCAGCCCTCTAGGGGGCAGGTACGAG. The gene calls are TRBV5-6 and TRBJ2-7; 7 bases match TRBD1. The CDR3 end falls 3 residues outside the read, so it is completed with the germline J gene. Germline V gene sequence: CDR1 SGHDT, CDR2 YYEEEE. CDR3 length: 14 amino acids. The J segment lost 4 bases and the V segment lost 4 bases, leaving 8 bases of the junction unmatched.